The rows below give T cell receptor beta chains drawn from one sample of a study of T cells after yellow fever vaccination. One entry per CDR3 protein results from TCRdb running MiXCR on the 5' RACE reads. The table includes fewer than 400,000 distinct CDR3 sequences, around 10% detected once. Specimen: CD4+ T cells sorted from PBMCs, collected 45 days after the yellow fever booster vaccination. These receptors originate from a man younger than 35 who received the YFV17D yellow fever vaccine. CDR3s include the opening cysteine and the closing phenylalanine or tryptophan. A D gene is named only where the DNA matches it firmly. Some rows mark clone size as missing; the rest say once, few, many or name a class of expanded clone.

J gene: TRBJ1-2
V gene: TRBV19
D gene: .
clone size: .
CDR3 DNA: TGTGCCAGTAGTATGATCCACTATGGCTACACCTTC
CDR3 protein: CASSMIHYGYTF

J gene: TRBJ2-3
V gene: TRBV20-1
D gene: .
clone size: few
CDR3 DNA: TGCAGTGCTAGTATCCCGGGCACAATCACAGATACGCAGTATTTT
CDR3 protein: CSASIPGTITDTQYF

J gene: TRBJ2-5
V gene: TRBV7-2
D gene: TRBD2
clone size: few
CDR3 DNA: TGTGCCAGCAGCGGTCTGAGCGGGGGGGCCCAAGAGACCCAGTACTTC
CDR3 protein: CASSGLSGGAQETQYF

J gene: TRBJ2-7
V gene: TRBV7-2
D gene: .
clone size: .
CDR3 DNA: TGTGCCAGCAGCTTAATGGTCAGCTCCTACGAGCAGTACTTC
CDR3 protein: CASSLMVSSYEQYF

J gene: TRBJ2-5
V gene: TRBV12-3/TRBV12-4
D gene: .
clone size: many
CDR3 DNA: TGTGCCAGCACTTTCGGGGGGCCCCAAGAGACCCAGTACTTC
CDR3 protein: CASTFGGPQETQYF

J gene: TRBJ1-2
V gene: TRBV6-2/TRBV6-3
D gene: .
clone size: .
CDR3 DNA: TGTGCCAGCAGTTACGCAGGGAAGGGCTACACCTTC
CDR3 protein: CASSYAGKGYTF

J gene: TRBJ2-6
V gene: TRBV20-1
D gene: .
clone size: .
CDR3 DNA: TGCAGTGCTAGAGCCCCTTCGTGGGCCAACGTCCTGACTTTC
CDR3 protein: CSARAPSWANVLTF

J gene: TRBJ1-6
V gene: TRBV6-6
D gene: .
clone size: .
CDR3 DNA: TGTGCCAGCAGTTACCGAGGCAGCACCGATAATTCACCCCTCCACTTT
CDR3 protein: CASSYRGSTDNSPLHF

J gene: TRBJ1-1
V gene: TRBV5-1
D gene: TRBD1
clone size: many
CDR3 DNA: TGTGCCAGCAGCTTGACAGGGGACACTGAAGCTTTCTTT
CDR3 protein: CASSLTGDTEAFF

J gene: TRBJ2-5
V gene: TRBV3-1
D gene: .
clone size: .
CDR3 DNA: TGTGCCAGCAGCCGTACCCAGCTTCGAGGAATCCAAGAGACCCAGTACTTC
CDR3 protein: CASSRTQLRGIQETQYF

J gene: TRBJ2-3
V gene: TRBV12-3/TRBV12-4
D gene: .
clone size: few
CDR3 DNA: TGTGCCAGCAGTTTAGTAGGTGGTACGCAGTATTTT
CDR3 protein: CASSLVGGTQYF

J gene: TRBJ2-5
V gene: TRBV5-1
D gene: .
clone size: .
CDR3 DNA: TGCGCCAGCAGCGCAGGGCCTGAAGAGACCCAGTACTTC
CDR3 protein: CASSAGPEETQYF

J gene: TRBJ2-2
V gene: TRBV14
D gene: .
clone size: many
CDR3 DNA: TGTGCCAGCAGCCAAGGCAGTAGCTGGAACACCGGGGAGCTGTTTTTT
CDR3 protein: CASSQGSSWNTGELFF

J gene: TRBJ1-2
V gene: TRBV7-2
D gene: .
clone size: few
CDR3 DNA: TGTGCCAGCAGCTTAGGTCGCTCAGCTGAATATGGCTACACCTTC
CDR3 protein: CASSLGRSAEYGYTF

J gene: TRBJ2-5
V gene: TRBV9
D gene: .
clone size: few
CDR3 DNA: TGTGCCAGCACCAACCGAGGAGGCCTCCAAGAGACCCAGTACTTC
CDR3 protein: CASTNRGGLQETQYF

J gene: TRBJ1-1
V gene: TRBV20-1
D gene: .
clone size: few
CDR3 DNA: TGCAGTGCTAGCCCGCAGCCAAACACTGAAGCTTTCTTT
CDR3 protein: CSASPQPNTEAFF

J gene: TRBJ2-1
V gene: TRBV24-1
D gene: .
clone size: few
CDR3 DNA: TGTGCCACCAGTGATTTCCCCTACAATGAGCAGTTCTTC
CDR3 protein: CATSDFPYNEQFF

J gene: TRBJ2-1
V gene: TRBV29-1
D gene: .
clone size: .
CDR3 DNA: TGCAGCGTTGCAGGAAATGAGCAGTTCTTC
CDR3 protein: CSVAGNEQFF

J gene: TRBJ2-5
V gene: TRBV20-1
D gene: .
clone size: .
CDR3 DNA: TGCAGTGCCCGACAGTGGACAGAAGAGACCCAGTACTTC
CDR3 protein: CSARQWTEETQYF

J gene: TRBJ2-3
V gene: TRBV12-3/TRBV12-4
D gene: .
clone size: many
CDR3 DNA: TGTGCCAGCAGTTTAAGAGCCCCAGATACGCAGTATTTT
CDR3 protein: CASSLRAPDTQYF

J gene: TRBJ1-2
V gene: TRBV15
D gene: .
clone size: few
CDR3 DNA: TGTGCCACCAGCAGAGAGGGGATAGCTGTTTCCGGCAGGCCGGACGATGGCTACACCTTC
CDR3 protein: CATSREGIAVSGRPDDGYTF

J gene: TRBJ2-3
V gene: TRBV30
D gene: TRBD1
clone size: once
CDR3 DNA: TGTGCCCAACGGACAGGGGGCGCAGATACGCAGTATTTT
CDR3 protein: CAQRTGGADTQYF

J gene: TRBJ2-3
V gene: TRBV5-6
D gene: .
clone size: few
CDR3 DNA: TGTGCCAGCAGCTCCTCACAGGGCTCGAATACGCAGTATTTT
CDR3 protein: CASSSSQGSNTQYF

J gene: TRBJ1-1
V gene: TRBV9
D gene: .
clone size: .
CDR3 DNA: TGTGCCAGCAGCACCCACTTGAACACTGAAGCTTTCTTT
CDR3 protein: CASSTHLNTEAFF

J gene: TRBJ1-3
V gene: TRBV5-1
D gene: .
clone size: .
CDR3 DNA: TGCGCCAGCAGCTCACAGGGTCCCTCTGGAAACACCATATATTTT
CDR3 protein: CASSSQGPSGNTIYF

J gene: TRBJ1-4
V gene: TRBV6-6
D gene: TRBD1
clone size: .
CDR3 DNA: TGTGCCAGCAGTAAGGGACAGGGTTTTGAAAAACTGTTTTTT
CDR3 protein: CASSKGQGFEKLFF

J gene: TRBJ1-2
V gene: TRBV10-2
D gene: .
clone size: .
CDR3 DNA: TGCGCCAGCAGTGAGTCGAGGCAGGGGCTCGGCTACACCTTC
CDR3 protein: CASSESRQGLGYTF

J gene: TRBJ1-4
V gene: TRBV4-3
D gene: .
clone size: .
CDR3 DNA: TGCGCCAGCAGCCAAGGGGGGGGTCGCAGAAGCGAAAAACTGTTTTTT
CDR3 protein: CASSQGGGRRSEKLFF

J gene: TRBJ2-7
V gene: TRBV20-1
D gene: .
clone size: few
CDR3 DNA: TGCAGTGCTCGAAGGATCAGGGGACCCTACGAGCAGTACTTC
CDR3 protein: CSARRIRGPYEQYF

J gene: TRBJ2-3
V gene: TRBV13
D gene: TRBD2
clone size: .
CDR3 DNA: TGTGCCAGCAGCCCAAGCTCGCGGGGGTACACAGATACGCAGTATTTT
CDR3 protein: CASSPSSRGYTDTQYF

J gene: TRBJ2-6
V gene: TRBV7-8
D gene: TRBD1
clone size: many
CDR3 DNA: TGTGCCAGCAGCTCCCGGACAGGGGGCTCCGGGGCCAACGTCCTGACTTTC
CDR3 protein: CASSSRTGGSGANVLTF

J gene: TRBJ2-5
V gene: TRBV7-2
D gene: .
clone size: .
CDR3 DNA: TGTGCCAGCAGCTTACCCTGGACCAGGGGACCCAAAGAGACCCAGTACTTC
CDR3 protein: CASSLPWTRGPKETQYF

J gene: TRBJ1-1
V gene: TRBV5-1
D gene: .
clone size: few
CDR3 DNA: TGCGCCAGCCGGAGGGAGGGCTCTGAAGCTTTCTTT
CDR3 protein: CASRREGSEAFF

J gene: TRBJ1-1
V gene: TRBV15
D gene: .
clone size: few
CDR3 DNA: TGTGCCACCAGCGCCAGGGGCACTGAAGCTTTCTTT
CDR3 protein: CATSARGTEAFF

J gene: TRBJ2-3
V gene: TRBV20-1
D gene: TRBD1
clone size: .
CDR3 DNA: TGCAGTGCTAGAGATCGACAGGGGGCAGATACGCAGTATTTT
CDR3 protein: CSARDRQGADTQYF

J gene: TRBJ1-6
V gene: TRBV3-1
D gene: .
clone size: few
CDR3 DNA: TGTGCCAGCAGCCAAGATTGGGATGGAAGACCCCTCCACTTT
CDR3 protein: CASSQDWDGRPLHF

J gene: TRBJ1-4
V gene: TRBV9
D gene: .
clone size: .
CDR3 DNA: TGTGCCAGCAGCGTAGGTCCGGGTGCAACTAATGAAAAACTGTTTTTT
CDR3 protein: CASSVGPGATNEKLFF

J gene: TRBJ2-1
V gene: TRBV4-3
D gene: .
clone size: few
CDR3 DNA: TGCGCCAGCAGCCAGTGGGTCCAGCGTGGTGTCCCGATCGATGAGCAGTTCTTC
CDR3 protein: CASSQWVQRGVPIDEQFF

J gene: TRBJ1-3
V gene: TRBV7-9
D gene: TRBD1
clone size: many
CDR3 DNA: TGTGCCAGCAGCCTAAAGGGACAGTCTGGAAACACCATATATTTT
CDR3 protein: CASSLKGQSGNTIYF

J gene: TRBJ2-3
V gene: TRBV6-5
D gene: .
clone size: few
CDR3 DNA: TGTGCCAGCAGTATTGTACAGGCAGATACGCAGTATTTT
CDR3 protein: CASSIVQADTQYF